The clone carrying this T cell receptor beta chain has ten or more counts. What it binds is unknown. The CDR3 loop spans 15 amino acids. Germline V CDR1 and CDR2: SGHRS, YFSETQ. Trimming shortened V by 4 bases and J by 3 bases, and 14 bases separated the two germline ends. The sample originates from a study of identical twins. TCRdb re-called the 5' RACE reads with MiXCR, one entry per CDR3 protein. The table records nearly 650,000 distinct CDR3 sequences, around 7.4% of them present only once. Each donor was a healthy Caucasian. Overall study results and limits: Beta clonotypes that were abundant in cord blood contained fewer insertions, a pattern absent from memory repertoires. Less excess twin sharing appeared in beta out-of-frame sequences.

This sample was also put to use in a study of yellow fever vaccine responses in identical twins. Turning to that study: It has been reported that, in twins, the vaccine T cell response seemed partly convergent and partly personalized.

The chain recombines TRBV5-1 with TRBJ2-1; D is uncertain. Sequenced: PBMCs. This clonotype originated in a woman under 30 in good health. The CDR3 DNA follows: TGCGCCAGCAGCCTCCAGCCCTTCCTCTACAATGAGCAGTTCTTC. Protein: CASSLQPFLYNEQFF.